One sample yielded the 2 T cell receptor beta chains listed below, sequenced in a study of blood T cell repertoires in COVID-19. The assay was immunoSEQ multiplex PCR, and TCRdb's table has in-frame clones only and misses some. Of roughly 390,000 clones listed, 87% are singletons. Material: peripheral blood. The receptors here all came from a woman in her twenties or thirties with COVID-19, enrolled during active disease.

The gene calls are TRBV4-2 and TRBJ2-1; a weak D match, TRBD2 (6 bases). The ends were cut back, 4 bases at V and 7 bases at J, with 11 bases in the middle. The CDR3 consists of 13 residues. Germline loops: CDR1 LGHNA, CDR2 YNFKEQ. CDR3 DNA: TGTGCCAGCAGCCCCCGACGGGAGAATGAGCAGTTCTTC. Residues: CASSPRRENEQFF.

The genes are TRBV11-2 and TRBJ2-1; perhaps TRBD2 as D (5 bases). V lost 2 bases to trimming and J lost 8 bases, with 16 bases between them. Germline lookup yields CDR1 SGHAT and CDR2 FQNNGV. This CDR3 contains 15 residues. The CDR3 DNA follows: TGTGCCAGCAGCTTAAGGCGGGCCTTTATCTATGAGCAGTTCTTC. Translating it yields CASSLRRAFIYEQFF.